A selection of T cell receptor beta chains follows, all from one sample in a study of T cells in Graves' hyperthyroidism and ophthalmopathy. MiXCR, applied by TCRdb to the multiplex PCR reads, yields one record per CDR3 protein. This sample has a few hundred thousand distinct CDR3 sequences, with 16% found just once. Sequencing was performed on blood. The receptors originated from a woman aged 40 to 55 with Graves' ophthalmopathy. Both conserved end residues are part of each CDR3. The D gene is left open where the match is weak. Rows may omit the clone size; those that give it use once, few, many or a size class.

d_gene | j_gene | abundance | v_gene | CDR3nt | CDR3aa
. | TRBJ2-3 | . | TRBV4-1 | TGCGCCAGCAGCCAAGATGGGCAGGGAGGTGTCGATACGCAGTATTTT | CASSQDGQGGVDTQYF
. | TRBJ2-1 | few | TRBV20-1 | TGCAGTGCTAGAGATTCGGGGTCCTCCTACAATGAGCAGTTCTTC | CSARDSGSSYNEQFF
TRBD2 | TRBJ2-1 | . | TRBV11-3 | TGTGCCAGCAGCCTACACCGACTAGCAGATGAGCAGTTCTTC | CASSLHRLADEQFF
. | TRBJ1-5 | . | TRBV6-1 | TGTGCCAGCAGTCCCCGATTCGGTTCTAGCAATCAGCCCCAGCATTTT | CASSPRFGSSNQPQHF
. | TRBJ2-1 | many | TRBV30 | TGTGCCTGGAGTGTGCTAGGACCTTACGAGCAGTTCTTC | CAWSVLGPYEQFF
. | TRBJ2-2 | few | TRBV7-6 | TGTGCCAGCAGCTCCGGGGGTGTAGGCACCGGGGAGCTGTTTTTT | CASSSGGVGTGELFF
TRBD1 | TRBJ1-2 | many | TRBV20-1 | TGCAGTGCTCCCAGGGAGTGGACAGGGACTGGCTACACCTTC | CSAPREWTGTGYTF
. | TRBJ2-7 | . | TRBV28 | TGTGCCAGCAGTCTGGACACTTTTAATCGGGGCGAGCAGTACTTC | CASSLDTFNRGEQYF
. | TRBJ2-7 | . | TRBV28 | TGTGCCAGCAGCCCACATCCAGGGGACACCTACGAGCAGTACTTC | CASSPHPGDTYEQYF
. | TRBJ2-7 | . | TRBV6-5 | TGTGCCAGCAGTTACTCGAGACAGATAGGGACCTACGAGCAGTACTTC | CASSYSRQIGTYEQYF
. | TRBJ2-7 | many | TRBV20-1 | TGCAGTGCTAGAGATAGTGGGTCAACCTACGAGCAGTACTTC | CSARDSGSTYEQYF
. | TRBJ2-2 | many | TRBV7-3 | TGTGCCAGCTCACCCGCGGGCACCGGGGAGCTGTTTTTT | CASSPAGTGELFF
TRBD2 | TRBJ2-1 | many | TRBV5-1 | TGCGCCAGGGCGGGGGGAAATGAGCAGTTCTTC | CARAGGNEQFF
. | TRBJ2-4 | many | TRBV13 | TGTGCCAGCAGCTTAAGCCTGCGAGCCAAAAACATTCAGTACTTC | CASSLSLRAKNIQYF
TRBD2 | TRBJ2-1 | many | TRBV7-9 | TGTGCCAGCAGCTTGGAAGCGGGAAGGAATGAGCAGTTCTTC | CASSLEAGRNEQFF
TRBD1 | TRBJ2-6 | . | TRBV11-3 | TGTGCCAGCAGCTTACGGACAGGGGGGACTGGGGCCAACGTCCTGACTTTC | CASSLRTGGTGANVLTF
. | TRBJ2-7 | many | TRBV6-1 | TGTGCCACTCAAAAGGAGGGGCGCGAGCAGTACTTC | CATQKEGREQYF
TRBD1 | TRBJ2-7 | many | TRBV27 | TGTGCCAGCAGTTTATCGGCAGGGGGCAGCGAGCAGTACTTC | CASSLSAGGSEQYF
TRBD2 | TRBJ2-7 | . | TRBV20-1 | TGCAGTGCTAGAGTTGGGAGGGCCGGGTGGGGTGAGCAGTACTTC | CSARVGRAGWGEQYF